This TCR beta chain was observed in a study of blood T cell repertoires in COVID-19. Background on the study: Acute-phase and convalescent COVID-19 samples originated in the United States, Italy and Spain. Nucleic acid was either cDNA or gDNA, and it came from T cells, B-cell-depleted T cells, or PBMCs.

From germline, CDR1 is SGHTA and CDR2 FQGNSA. V shed 1 base, J shed 4 bases, and the junction held 7 bases outside the gene matches. The CDR3 has 15 amino acids. Original processing notes: It was from reference gene primer amplification that nucleated cell counts were estimated. Profiling relied on immunoSEQ multiplex PCR, and the TCRdb table lists in-frame clones only, not all of them. D and trimming were read from the DNA, whereas the V and J calls and clone size are those reported in that table. This sample has approximately 170,000 clones, with 75% to 85% found just once. The clonotype was recovered from a human donor in a cohort sampled during active COVID-19. V gene TRBV7-2 combines with J gene TRBJ2-7; TRBD1 aligns across 7 bases. Sequencing was done on a sample of peripheral blood. The CDR3 reads CASSLEGAPLYEQYF. CDR3 in DNA: TGTGCCAGCAGCTTAGAGGGGGCCCCCTTATACGAGCAGTACTTC.